This TCR beta chain is from a study of Graves' ophthalmopathy and Graves' hyperthyroidism (dated by TCRdb to 2017 to 2018). As for the study more broadly: Peripheral blood was collected before any treatment was given, at the time of initial diagnosis. In over 5 hyperthyroidism patients, the T-cell repertoire of thyroid tissue was compared with the T-cell repertoire of blood. An independent validation cohort comprised around 19 hyperthyroidism patients and over 15 patients who later progressed from hyperthyroidism to ophthalmopathy. The study used TCR beta repertoire signatures to distinguish Graves' ophthalmopathy from Graves' hyperthyroidism and to predict progression to ophthalmopathy. After sampling, hyperthyroidism patients received methimazole starting at 30 mg daily, and ophthalmopathy patients received high-dose intravenous methylprednisolone. In total, under 150 blood samples were TCR-sequenced: approximately 42 ophthalmopathy, some 75 hyperthyroidism and some 17 hyperthyroidism-to-ophthalmopathy patients. A discovery set of 100 or so patients (43 ophthalmopathy, 57 stable hyperthyroidism) was enrolled to explore V-J signatures distinguishing ophthalmopathy from hyperthyroidism. General findings and caveats noted by the study authors: In cross-validation, the 13-signature model distinguished ophthalmopathy from stable hyperthyroidism with roughly 90% sensitivity and about 84% specificity, and in the test set the corresponding values were approximately 80% and 75%. No statistical method was used to predetermine the sample size, and group allocation was not hidden from the investigators. Most expanded thyroid clonotypes with a frequency above 0.001 also appeared in blood, which suggests that blood repertoires may reflect the immune response in the thyroid. In validation, the model predicted ophthalmopathy progression with about 70% sensitivity and 72% to 80% specificity; some 13 predicted patients were CT-confirmed with GO in a median of roughly 6.8 months.

From the cysteine through the phenylalanine, the CDR3 covers 15 amino acids. Solely the CDR3 DNA is kept, with 45 bases framed from the first base. The germline V gene (reference sequence) gives CDR1 as LNHNV and CDR2 as YYDKDF. Ophthalmopathy patients had moderately to severely active disease, Clinical Activity Score of at least 3, NOSPECS grade of at least 4, and disease duration under 3 months. Patients with other autoimmune diseases, uncontrolled infections, pregnancy or lactation were excluded. Diagnosis was based on clinical symptoms, serum thyroxine, TRAb, thyroid ultrasound and orbital computed tomography. Using Ficoll-Paque density gradient centrifugation, PBMCs were isolated from roughly 9.2 ml of fresh peripheral blood. Trizol reagent was used to extract the total RNA, and its quality was then checked on an Agilent 2100 Bioanalyzer. TCR beta CDR3 regions were amplified from RNA transcripts for repertoire sequencing. The first round was an RT-PCR using HTBI primers with the Qiagen OneStep RT-PCR kit, and this first round was followed by a second-round multiplex PCR, then size selection and purification. Sequencing of the libraries was carried out on an Illumina HiSeq2000 in paired-end mode with 100 bp reads. Processing in the source paper ran as follows. SOAPnuke was used to process the reads, throwing out any read that had adapters, had uncalled bases, had a mean Phred below 15, or lacked an exact constant-primer or identifier match. COPE v1.2.5 was used to merge the high-quality paired reads. Clonotypes were defined as unique nucleotide sequences and were aligned to IMGT TRB V, D and J references using MiTCR v1.1. Only V-J combinations with frequency above 0.0001 were analysed, covering more than 99% of repertoires. For each V-J combination, a TCR clonal expansion and chaos score was defined as the ratio of F50 clonal expansion to chaos observed in the TCRdist matrix. Features were reduced by Welch's t-statistics and random forest to approximately 13 V-J combinations, which fed a naive Bayes classifier. The similarity between thyroid and blood repertoires was quantified using the Morisita-Horn index. In TCRdb, the public reads were trimmed at Q25 with fastp and aligned with MiXCR, with productive beta chains retained. Duplicate CDR3 protein sequences are folded into a single record with the most common DNA and genes. The authors' filters were not applied to this entry. Across this sample there are roughly 700,000 distinct CDR3 sequences, with roughly two fifths seen only once. The ten largest clones add up to roughly 45% of the sample.

For this clonotype: The specificity of this receptor is unknown. A read error is possible here, since a much larger clone lies one base away.

The sequence came from an adult man with Graves' ophthalmopathy. Recombination linked TRBV15 to TRBJ2-7, with 9 bases in between that match TRBD1. The sequenced sample consisted of peripheral blood. The CDR3 has the sequence CVTSRDSGTGSEQYF. In nucleotides, the sequence is TGTGTCACCAGCAGAGACTCCGGGACAGGGAGCGAGCAGTACTTC.